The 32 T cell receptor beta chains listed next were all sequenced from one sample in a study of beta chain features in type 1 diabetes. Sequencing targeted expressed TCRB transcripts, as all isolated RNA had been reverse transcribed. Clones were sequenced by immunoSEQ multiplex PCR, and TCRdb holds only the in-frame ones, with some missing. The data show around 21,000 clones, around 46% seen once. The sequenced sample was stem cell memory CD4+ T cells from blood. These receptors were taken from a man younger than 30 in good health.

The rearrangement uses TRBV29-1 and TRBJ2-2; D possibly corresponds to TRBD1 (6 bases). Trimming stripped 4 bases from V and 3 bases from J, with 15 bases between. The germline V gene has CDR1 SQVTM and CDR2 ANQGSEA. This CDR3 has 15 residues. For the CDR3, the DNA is TGCAGCGTTGGAGGCAGGGGCCTCTACACCGGGGAGCTGTTTTTT. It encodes CSVGGRGLYTGELFF.

CDR3 nucleotides: TGTGCCAGCAGCCAGACAGGGGGCACCGGGGAGCTGTTTTTT. Its protein is CASSQTGGTGELFF. The chain has TRBV6-4 and TRBJ2-2; 9 bases are a match to TRBD1. The V and J ends lost 6 bases and 4 bases, in that order; junction bases with no gene match: 3. Per germline, CDR1 MRHNA and CDR2 SNTAGT. CDR3 length: 14 amino acids.

The CDR3 loop reads CASSIMSDTQYF. The CDR3 nucleotides read TGTGCCAGTAGTATTATGTCAGATACGCAGTATTTT. The rearrangement links TRBV19 to TRBJ2-3; D gene uncertain. The germline gives CDR1 LNHDA, CDR2 SQIVND (reference sequence). The CDR3 is made up of 12 amino acids. V was cut by 3 bases and J by 4 bases, with 5 bases left in between.

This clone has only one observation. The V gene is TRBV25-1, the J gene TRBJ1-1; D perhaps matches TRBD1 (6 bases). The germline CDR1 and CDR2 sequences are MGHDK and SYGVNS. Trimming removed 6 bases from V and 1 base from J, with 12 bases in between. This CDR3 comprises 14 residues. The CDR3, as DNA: TGTGCCAGCAGCTCACAGGGTACGAACACTGAAGCTTTCTTT. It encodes CASSSQGTNTEAFF.

The chain's CDR3 is CASSTGLNTEAFF. Here the CDR3 DNA reads TGTGCCAGCTCTACGGGTCTAAACACTGAAGCTTTCTTT. The rearrangement joins TRBV18 to TRBJ1-1; D ambiguous. This CDR3 is 13 amino acids long. Trimming pared 6 bases from V and 2 bases from J, leaving 10 bases between. Germline V gene sequence: CDR1 KGHSH, CDR2 LQKENI.

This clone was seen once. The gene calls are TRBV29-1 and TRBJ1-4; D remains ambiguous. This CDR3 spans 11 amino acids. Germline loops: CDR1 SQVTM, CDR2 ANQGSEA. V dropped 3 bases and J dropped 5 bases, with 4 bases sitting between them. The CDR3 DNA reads TGCAGCGTTGAGGGCAATGAAAAACTGTTTTTT. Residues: CSVEGNEKLFF. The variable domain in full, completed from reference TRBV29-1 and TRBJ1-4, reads SAVISQKPSRDICQRGTSLTIQCQVDSQVTMMFWYRQQPGQSLTLIATANQGSEATYESGFVIDKFPISRPNLTFSTLTVSNMSPEDSSIYLCSVEGNEKLFFGSGTQLSVL.

The CDR3 bases are TGCGCCAGCAGCCCCCGGACAGGGGGCGCGTCTGAAGCTTTCTTT. This sequence encodes CASSPRTGGASEAFF. The chain uses TRBV5-1 and TRBJ1-1; 11 bases match TRBD1. The germline V gene encodes CDR1 SGHRS and CDR2 YFSETQ. This CDR3 contains 15 residues. V gave up 4 bases and J gave up 6 bases; unmatched junction bases: 8.

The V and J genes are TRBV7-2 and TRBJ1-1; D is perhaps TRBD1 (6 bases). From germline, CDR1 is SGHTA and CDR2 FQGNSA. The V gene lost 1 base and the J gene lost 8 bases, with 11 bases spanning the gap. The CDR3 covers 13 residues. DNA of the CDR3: TGTGCCAGCAGCTTAGACAGGGATGGGGAAGCTTTCTTT. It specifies CASSLDRDGEAFF.

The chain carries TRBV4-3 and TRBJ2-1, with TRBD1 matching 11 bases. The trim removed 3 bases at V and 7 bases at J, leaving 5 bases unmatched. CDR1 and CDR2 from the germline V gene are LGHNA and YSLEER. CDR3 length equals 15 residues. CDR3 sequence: CASSQAGTGGNEQFF. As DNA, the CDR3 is TGCGCCAGCAGCCAGGCCGGGACAGGGGGAAATGAGCAGTTCTTC.

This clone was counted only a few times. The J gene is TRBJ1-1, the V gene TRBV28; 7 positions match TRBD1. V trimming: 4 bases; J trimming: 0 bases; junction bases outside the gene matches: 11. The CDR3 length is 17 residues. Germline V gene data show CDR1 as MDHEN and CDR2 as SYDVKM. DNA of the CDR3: TGTGCCAGCAGTTCCCAACAGGGGTTAGGAATGAACACTGAAGCTTTCTTT. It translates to CASSSQQGLGMNTEAFF.

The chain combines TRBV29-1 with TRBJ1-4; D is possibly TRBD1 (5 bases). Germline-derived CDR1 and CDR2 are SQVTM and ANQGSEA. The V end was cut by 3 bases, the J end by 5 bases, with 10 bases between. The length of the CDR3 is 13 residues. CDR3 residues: CSVDREGNEKLFF. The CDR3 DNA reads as TGCAGCGTTGATCGGGAGGGGAATGAAAAACTGTTTTTT.

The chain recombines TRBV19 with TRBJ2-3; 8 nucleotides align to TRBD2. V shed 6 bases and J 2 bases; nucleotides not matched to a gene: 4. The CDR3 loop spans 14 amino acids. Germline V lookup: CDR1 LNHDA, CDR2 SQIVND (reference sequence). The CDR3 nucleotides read TGTGCCAGTAGAGTTAGCGGGACCACAGATACGCAGTATTTT. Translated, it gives CASRVSGTTDTQYF.

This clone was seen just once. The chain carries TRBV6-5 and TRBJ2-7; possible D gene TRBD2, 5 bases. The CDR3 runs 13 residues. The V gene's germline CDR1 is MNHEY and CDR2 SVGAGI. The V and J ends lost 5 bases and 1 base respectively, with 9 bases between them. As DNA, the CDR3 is TGTGCCAGCAGTGATAGCGCTTCCTACGAGCAGTACTTC. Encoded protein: CASSDSASYEQYF.

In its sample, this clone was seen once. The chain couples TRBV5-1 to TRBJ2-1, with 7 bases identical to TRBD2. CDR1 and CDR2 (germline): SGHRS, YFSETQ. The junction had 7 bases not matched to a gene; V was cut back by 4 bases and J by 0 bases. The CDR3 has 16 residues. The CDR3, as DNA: TGCGCCAGCAGCGACGCGGGGGTACACTCCTACAATGAGCAGTTCTTC. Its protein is CASSDAGVHSYNEQFF.

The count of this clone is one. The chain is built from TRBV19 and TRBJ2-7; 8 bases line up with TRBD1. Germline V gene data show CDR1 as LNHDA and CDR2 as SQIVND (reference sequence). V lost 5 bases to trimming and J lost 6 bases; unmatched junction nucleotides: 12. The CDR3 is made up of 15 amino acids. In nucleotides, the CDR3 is TGTGCCAGTAGTCCAGGGACAGGCGGTCCGGGCGAGCAGTACTTC. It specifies CASSPGTGGPGEQYF. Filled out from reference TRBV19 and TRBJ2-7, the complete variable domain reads DGGITQSPKYLFRKEGQNVTLSCEQNLNHDAMYWYRQDPGQGLRLIYYSQIVNDFQKGDIAEGYSVSREKKESFPLTVTSAQKNPTAFYLCASSPGTGGPGEQYFGPGTRLTVT.

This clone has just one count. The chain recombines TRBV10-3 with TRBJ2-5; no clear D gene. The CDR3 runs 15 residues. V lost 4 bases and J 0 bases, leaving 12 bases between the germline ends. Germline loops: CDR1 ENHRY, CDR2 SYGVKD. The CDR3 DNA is TGTGCCATCAGTGTTATGGCCCCCCACCAAGAGACCCAGTACTTC. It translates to CAISVMAPHQETQYF.

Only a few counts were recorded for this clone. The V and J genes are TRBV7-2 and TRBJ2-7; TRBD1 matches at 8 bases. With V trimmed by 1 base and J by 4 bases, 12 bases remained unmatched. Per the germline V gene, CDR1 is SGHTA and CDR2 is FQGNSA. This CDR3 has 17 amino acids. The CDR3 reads CASSLESGAGGRYEQYF. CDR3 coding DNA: TGTGCCAGCAGCTTAGAGTCGGGGGCAGGGGGCAGGTACGAGCAGTACTTC.

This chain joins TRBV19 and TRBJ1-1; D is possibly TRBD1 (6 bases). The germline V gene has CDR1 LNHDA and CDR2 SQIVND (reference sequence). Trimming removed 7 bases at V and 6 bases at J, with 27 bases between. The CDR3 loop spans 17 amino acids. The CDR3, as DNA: TGTGCCAGTACTCAAAAGGCCCATGGGGGCCGATGGCCTGAAGCTTTCTTT. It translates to CASTQKAHGGRWPEAFF.

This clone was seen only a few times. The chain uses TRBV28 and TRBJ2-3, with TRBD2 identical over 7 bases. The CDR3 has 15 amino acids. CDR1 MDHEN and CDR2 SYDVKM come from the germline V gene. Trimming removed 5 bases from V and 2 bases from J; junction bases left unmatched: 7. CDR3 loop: CASSPGGGDTDTQYF. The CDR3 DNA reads TGTGCCAGCAGTCCTGGCGGGGGAGACACAGATACGCAGTATTTT.

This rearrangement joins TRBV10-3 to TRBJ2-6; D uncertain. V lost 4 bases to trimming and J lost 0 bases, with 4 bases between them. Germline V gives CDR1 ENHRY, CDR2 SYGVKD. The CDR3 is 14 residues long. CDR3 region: CAISASSGANVLTF. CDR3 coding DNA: TGTGCCATCAGTGCTAGCTCTGGGGCCAACGTCCTGACTTTC.

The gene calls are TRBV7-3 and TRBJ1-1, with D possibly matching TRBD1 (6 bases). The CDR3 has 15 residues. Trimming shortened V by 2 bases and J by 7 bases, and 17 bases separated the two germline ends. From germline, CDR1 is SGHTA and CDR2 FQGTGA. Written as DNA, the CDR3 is TGTGCCAGCAGCTTATGGGGAGGGACACAAGTTGAAGCTTTCTTT. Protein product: CASSLWGGTQVEAFF.

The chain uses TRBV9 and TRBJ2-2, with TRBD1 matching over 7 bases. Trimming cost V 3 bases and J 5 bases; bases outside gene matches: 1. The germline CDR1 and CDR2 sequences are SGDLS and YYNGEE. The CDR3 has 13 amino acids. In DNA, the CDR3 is TGTGCCAGCAGCGCGACAGGGACCGGGGAGCTGTTTTTT. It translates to CASSATGTGELFF.

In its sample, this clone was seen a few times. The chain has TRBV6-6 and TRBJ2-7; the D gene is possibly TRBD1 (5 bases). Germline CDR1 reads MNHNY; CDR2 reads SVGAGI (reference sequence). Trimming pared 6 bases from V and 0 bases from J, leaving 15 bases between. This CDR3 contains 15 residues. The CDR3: CASSSRRQNSYEQYF. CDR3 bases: TGTGCCAGCAGCTCCCGCCGACAGAACTCCTACGAGCAGTACTTC.

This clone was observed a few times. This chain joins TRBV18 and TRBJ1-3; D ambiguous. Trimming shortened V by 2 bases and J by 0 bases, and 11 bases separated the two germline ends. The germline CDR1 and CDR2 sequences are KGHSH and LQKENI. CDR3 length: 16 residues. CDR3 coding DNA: TGTGCCAGCTCACCAAGAGTATCCGGCTCTGGAAACACCATATATTTT. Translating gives CASSPRVSGSGNTIYF.

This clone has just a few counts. The CDR3 loop is CASSQQGGGGYTF. In DNA, the CDR3 is TGTGCCAGCAGCCAACAGGGGGGAGGGGGCTACACCTTC. The chain uses TRBV7-2 and TRBJ1-2; 8 bases are shared with TRBD1. Unmatched junction bases numbered 7, after V lost 5 bases and J lost 8 bases. Germline V gene sequence: CDR1 SGHTA, CDR2 FQGNSA. The CDR3 loop spans 13 amino acids.

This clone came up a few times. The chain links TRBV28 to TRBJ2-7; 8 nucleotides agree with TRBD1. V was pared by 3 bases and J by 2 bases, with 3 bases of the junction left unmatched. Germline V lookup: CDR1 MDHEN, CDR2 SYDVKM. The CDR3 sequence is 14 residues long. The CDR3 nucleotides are TGTGCCAGCAGTTTTCCGGGACAGGCCTACGAGCAGTACTTC. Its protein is CASSFPGQAYEQYF.

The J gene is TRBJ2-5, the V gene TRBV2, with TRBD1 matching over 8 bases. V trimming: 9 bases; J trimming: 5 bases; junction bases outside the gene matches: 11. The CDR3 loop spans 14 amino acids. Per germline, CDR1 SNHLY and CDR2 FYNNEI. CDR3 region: CARGRTGNAETQYF. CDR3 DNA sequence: TGTGCCAGAGGAAGGACAGGGAATGCTGAGACCCAGTACTTC.

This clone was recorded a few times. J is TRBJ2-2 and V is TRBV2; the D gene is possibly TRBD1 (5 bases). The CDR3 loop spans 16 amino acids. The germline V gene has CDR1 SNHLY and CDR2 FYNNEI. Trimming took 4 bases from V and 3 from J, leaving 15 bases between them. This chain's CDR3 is CASSADRQLYTGELFF. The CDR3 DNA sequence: TGTGCCAGCAGTGCTGATCGACAGCTATACACCGGGGAGCTGTTTTTT.

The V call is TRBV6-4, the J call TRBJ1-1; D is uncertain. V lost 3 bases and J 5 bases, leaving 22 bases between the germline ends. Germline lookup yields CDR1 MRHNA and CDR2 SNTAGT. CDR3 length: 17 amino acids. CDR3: CASSERHGGLYRTEAFF. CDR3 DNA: TGTGCCAGCAGTGAAAGACACGGAGGTCTCTACCGAACTGAAGCTTTCTTT.

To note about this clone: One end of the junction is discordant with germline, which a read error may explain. Written as DNA, the CDR3 is TGTGCCAGCAGCTTAGTGGCCGGACAGCATGGCCACACCTTC. Translated, it gives CASSLVAGQHGHTF. The rearrangement uses TRBV7-2 and TRBJ1-2, with D possibly being TRBD1 (6 bases). Germline V lookup: CDR1 SGHTA, CDR2 FQGNSA. The CDR3 is 14 amino acids.

As DNA, the CDR3 is TGTGCCAGCAGCTTGAGGGGGTCCTATGGCTACACCTTC. It yields the protein CASSLRGSYGYTF. This sequence joins TRBV13 and TRBJ1-2; D may be TRBD1 (6 bases). Germline V gene sequence: CDR1 PRHDT, CDR2 FYEKMQ (reference sequence). Trimming took 3 bases from V and 4 from J, leaving 9 bases between them. The length of the CDR3 is 13 residues.

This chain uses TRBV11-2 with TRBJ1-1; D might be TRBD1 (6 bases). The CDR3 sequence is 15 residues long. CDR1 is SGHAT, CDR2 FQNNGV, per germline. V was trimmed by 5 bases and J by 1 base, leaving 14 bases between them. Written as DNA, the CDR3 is TGTGCCAGCAGCCGGCGACAGGCGTCGAACACTGAAGCTTTCTTT. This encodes CASSRRQASNTEAFF.